Presented here are 17 T cell receptor beta chains from one specimen sequenced in a study of CD8 T cells in Susac syndrome. Random-hexamer reverse transcription was applied to about 0.5 to 1 ug RNA. TCRdb re-called the immunoSEQ multiplex PCR reads with MiXCR, one entry per CDR3 protein. The sample holds about 210,000 distinct CDR3 sequences, nearly 97% seen once. The specimen sequenced was CD4+ T cells from PBMCs. The source is a human donor with multiple sclerosis.

CDR3 region: CASSFRGTNYGYTF. The CDR3 DNA sequence: TGTGCCAGCAGCTTCAGGGGGACTAACTATGGCTACACCTTC. The chain carries TRBV13 and TRBJ1-2; 7 bases match TRBD1. The germline V gene has CDR1 PRHDT and CDR2 FYEKMQ (reference sequence). The CDR3 extends over 14 amino acids. V gave up 3 bases and J gave up 0 bases; unmatched junction bases: 1.

The rearrangement joins TRBV25-1 to TRBJ2-1; D might be TRBD2 (6 bases). Germline CDR1 and CDR2: MGHDK and SYGVNS. The CDR3 is 13 residues long. V was trimmed by 6 bases and J by 9 bases, leaving 15 bases between them. CDR3 sequence (DNA): TGTGCCAGCAGCAAGGGCGGGGATCTTGAGCAGTTCTTC. Its protein product is CASSKGGDLEQFF.

The J gene is TRBJ2-1, the V gene TRBV24-1, with D possibly being TRBD2 (7 bases). From germline, CDR1 is KGHDR and CDR2 SFDVKD. The CDR3 totals 15 residues. V shed 9 bases and J shed 1 base, with 15 bases lying between them. The CDR3 DNA is TGTGCCACCGAAGGGGGGGCAGGATCCTACAATGAGCAGTTCTTC. It codes for CATEGGAGSYNEQFF.

The J gene is TRBJ2-3, the V gene TRBV27; 10 bases are a match to TRBD2. Germline CDR1 reads MNHEY; CDR2 reads SMNVEV (reference sequence). V lost 3 bases, J lost 4 bases, and 4 bases stayed unmatched. The CDR3 length is 15 residues. As DNA, the CDR3 is TGTGCCAGCAGTTTGGGACTAGCGTTATCAGATACGCAGTATTTT. Translated, it gives CASSLGLALSDTQYF.

Here the CDR3 reads CASSLAGGPGANVLTF. In DNA, the CDR3 is TGCGCCAGCAGCTTGGCCGGGGGGCCTGGGGCCAACGTCCTGACTTTC. The V gene is TRBV5-1, the J gene TRBJ2-6; tentative D call: TRBD2 (7 bases). Germline V CDR1 and CDR2: SGHRS, YFSETQ. V was pared by 0 bases and J by 2 bases, with 9 bases between. The CDR3 spans 16 residues.

The chain employs TRBV27 and TRBJ1-2; D might be TRBD1 (5 bases). The CDR3 spans 15 residues. Trimming left V 2 bases short and J 4 bases short, with 14 bases between. Germline CDR1 and CDR2: MNHEY and SMNVEV (reference sequence). CDR3 DNA: TGTGCCAGCAGTTTAACAGGTGCCAGGAGCTATGGCTACACCTTC. It is translated as CASSLTGARSYGYTF.

V gene TRBV5-1 combines with J gene TRBJ2-7; 7 nucleotides line up with TRBD1. This CDR3 region has 15 residues. The ends lost 2 bases at V and 6 bases at J; junction bases unmatched: 11. Germline lookup yields CDR1 SGHRS and CDR2 YFSETQ. The CDR3 DNA reads as TGCGCCAGCAGCTTCAACAGGGACAGTCCCCTCGAGCAGTACTTC. Translation gives CASSFNRDSPLEQYF. Full variable domain (remainder filled in from reference TRBV5-1 and TRBJ2-7): KAGVTQTPRYLIKTRGQQVTLSCSPISGHRSVSWYQQTPGQGLQFLFEYFSETQRNKGNFPGRFSGRQFSNSRSEMNVSTLELGDSALYLCASSFNRDSPLEQYFGPGTRLTVT.

J is TRBJ2-7 and V is TRBV20-1, with D tentatively TRBD1 or TRBD2 (6 bases each). CDR3 size: 15 residues. V was cut by 3 bases and J by 6 bases, with 21 bases left in between. Germline lookup yields CDR1 DFQATT and CDR2 SNEGSKA (reference sequence). CDR3 loop: CSASIPGTRGIEQYF. CDR3 DNA sequence: TGCAGTGCTAGTATCCCCGGGACACGGGGGATCGAGCAGTACTTC.

V is TRBV28 and J is TRBJ2-7; the match to TRBD2 covers 9 bases. The CDR3 sequence is 16 residues long. V dropped 1 base and J dropped 1; count of bases not matched to a gene: 5. Germline loops: CDR1 MDHEN, CDR2 SYDVKM. The CDR3: CASSLFSGSRSYEQYF. The DNA of the CDR3 is TGTGCCAGCAGTTTATTTAGCGGGAGTAGGTCCTACGAGCAGTACTTC.

This chain connects TRBV7-9 to TRBJ2-1; 8 bases line up with TRBD2. Germline CDR1 and CDR2: SEHNR and FQNEAQ (reference sequence). There are 14 residues in the CDR3. V dropped 2 bases and J dropped 10; count of bases not matched to a gene: 7. The CDR3 region is CASSLQLAEAEQFF. DNA of the CDR3: TGTGCCAGCAGCTTACAACTAGCGGAGGCCGAGCAGTTCTTC.

The chain has TRBV18 and TRBJ2-7; 13 bases map to TRBD2. V dropped 5 bases and J dropped 3; count of bases not matched to a gene: 1. Germline-derived CDR1 and CDR2 are KGHSH and LQKENI. The CDR3 contains 14 residues. The CDR3 bases are TGTGCCAGCTCAGGGACTAGCGGGGACTACGAGCAGTACTTC. Its translation: CASSGTSGDYEQYF.

The V and J genes are TRBV28 and TRBJ1-4; 8 bases agree with TRBD1. V shed 6 bases and J 5 bases; nucleotides not matched to a gene: 5. This CDR3 comprises 14 residues. Germline CDR1 and CDR2: MDHEN and SYDVKM. In nucleotides, the CDR3 is TGTGCCAGCAGCCGAACAGGGGGGAATGAAAAACTGTTTTTT. It is translated as CASSRTGGNEKLFF.

This clonotype was recorded a few times. CDR3: CSVVRSSYNEQFF. The CDR3, as DNA: TGCAGCGTTGTTCGAAGCTCCTACAATGAGCAGTTCTTC. The chain carries TRBV29-1 and TRBJ2-1; the D is unclear. The CDR3 totals 13 residues. The V and J ends lost 4 bases and 0 bases respectively, with 7 bases between them. Germline V gene sequence: CDR1 SQVTM, CDR2 ANQGSEA.

The chain employs TRBV11-3 and TRBJ2-1; D might be TRBD2 (6 bases). Germline V gene sequence: CDR1 SGHNT, CDR2 YENEEA. The CDR3 is made up of 14 amino acids. Trimming removed 3 bases from V and 1 base from J, with 7 bases in between. CDR3 in DNA: TGTGCCAGCAGCTTGGGGGGATCCTACAATGAGCAGTTCTTC. Its protein product is CASSLGGSYNEQFF.

The CDR3 here is CASSLSEKLFF. CDR3 sequence (DNA): TGTGCCAGCAGTTTGAGTGAAAAACTGTTTTTT. The V gene is TRBV25-1, the J gene TRBJ1-4, with D unclear. Germline assignment: CDR1 MGHDK and CDR2 SYGVNS. The ends were cut back, 5 bases at V and 7 bases at J, with 5 bases in the middle. The CDR3 is made up of 11 amino acids. The complete variable domain, with remaining parts taken from reference TRBV25-1 and TRBJ1-4, reads EADIYQTPRYLVIGTGKKITLECSQTMGHDKMYWYQQDPGMELHLIHYSYGVNSTEKGDLSSESTVSRIRTEHFPLTLESARPSHTSQYLCASSLSEKLFFGSGTQLSVL.

This rearrangement joins TRBV12-3 or TRBV12-4 to TRBJ1-2, with unresolved D. The germline V and J ends were trimmed by 8 bases and 5 bases, with 9 bases remaining between them. CDR3 length: 11 amino acids. The CDR3 sequence is CASRRDYGYTF. CDR3 nucleotide sequence: TGTGCCAGCCGCAGAGATTATGGCTACACCTTC.

This clonotype is a singleton in its sample. The J gene is TRBJ2-7, the V gene TRBV7-2; 10 bases are shared with TRBD1. This CDR3 comprises 13 residues. The ends lost 5 bases at V and 5 bases at J; junction bases unmatched: 3. In germline, CDR1 is SGHTA, CDR2 FQGNSA. The CDR3 DNA sequence: TGTGCCAGCAGCCGGACAGGGGGGAACGAGCAGTACTTC. As protein: CASSRTGGNEQYF.